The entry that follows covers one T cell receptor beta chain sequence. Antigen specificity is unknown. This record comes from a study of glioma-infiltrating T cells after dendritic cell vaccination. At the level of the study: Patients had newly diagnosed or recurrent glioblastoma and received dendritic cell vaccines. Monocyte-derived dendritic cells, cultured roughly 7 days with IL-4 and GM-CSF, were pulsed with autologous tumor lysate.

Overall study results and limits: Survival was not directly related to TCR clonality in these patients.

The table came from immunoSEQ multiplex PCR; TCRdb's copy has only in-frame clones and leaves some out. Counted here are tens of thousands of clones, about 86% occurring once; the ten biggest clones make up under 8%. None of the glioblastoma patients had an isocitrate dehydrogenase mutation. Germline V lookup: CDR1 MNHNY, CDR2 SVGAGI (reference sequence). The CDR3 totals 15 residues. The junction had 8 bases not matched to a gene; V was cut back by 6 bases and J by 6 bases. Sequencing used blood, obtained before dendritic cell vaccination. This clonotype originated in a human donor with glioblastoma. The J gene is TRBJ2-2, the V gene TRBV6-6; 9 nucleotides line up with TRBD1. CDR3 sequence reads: CASSRQGDAAGELFF. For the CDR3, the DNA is TGTGCCAGCAGCAGACAGGGGGACGCCGCCGGGGAGCTGTTTTTT.